This passage covers 23 T cell receptor beta chains from one sample sequenced in a study of cytomegalovirus exposure and HLA in healthy donors. The PCR used 60 Vbeta and 13 Jbeta primers. TCRdb's table, derived via immunoSEQ multiplex PCR, lists solely in-frame clones and lacks some. The sample has around 190,000 clones, around 77% seen once. Source material: PBMCs. The receptors were gathered from a man aged 25 to 40 in good health and CMV-seronegative.

This chain connects TRBV2 to TRBJ2-5; tentatively, D is TRBD1 (8 bases). CDR3 length: 14 amino acids. Trimming took off 5 bases at V and 1 base at J, with 11 bases between the two ends. The V gene's germline CDR1 is SNHLY and CDR2 FYNNEI. DNA for the CDR3: TGTGCCAGCAGTTACAGGGGGGGCCAAGAGACCCAGTACTTC. Encoded protein: CASSYRGGQETQYF. The full variable domain, completed using reference TRBV2 and TRBJ2-5, is EPEVTQTPSHQVTQMGQEVILRCVPISNHLYFYWYRQILGQKVEFLVSFYNNEISEKSEIFDDQFSVERPDGSNFTLKIRSTKLEDSAMYFCASSYRGGQETQYFGPGTRLLVL.

The chain employs TRBV29-1 and TRBJ2-3; 13 positions match TRBD2. Germline loops: CDR1 SQVTM, CDR2 ANQGSEA. V shed 4 bases, J shed 3 bases, and the junction held 4 bases outside the gene matches. The CDR3 is made up of 15 amino acids. The CDR3 DNA reads TGCAGCGTTGCTGGGACTAGCGGGATGACAGATACGCAGTATTTT. Translation: CSVAGTSGMTDTQYF.

This clone was observed a handful of times. The rearrangement links TRBV27 to TRBJ1-1, with 8 bases fitting TRBD1. From germline, CDR1 is MNHEY and CDR2 SMNVEV (reference sequence). Trimming cost V 4 bases and J 5 bases; bases outside gene matches: 9. This CDR3 comprises 15 residues. CDR3 sequence: CASSSLDRVWTEAFF. CDR3 bases: TGTGCCAGCAGTTCACTGGACAGGGTCTGGACTGAAGCTTTCTTT.

This clone turned up a few times. V is TRBV7-9 and J is TRBJ2-7; 11 bases map to TRBD2. The CDR3 length is 15 residues. Germline-derived CDR1 and CDR2 are SEHNR and FQNEAQ (reference sequence). V lost 4 bases to trimming and J lost 2 bases; unmatched junction nucleotides: 4. This CDR3 reads CASSSRLAGTYEQYF. CDR3 sequence (DNA): TGTGCCAGCAGCTCGAGACTAGCGGGAACCTACGAGCAGTACTTC.

This sequence joins TRBV4-1 and TRBJ1-4; D might be TRBD1 (6 bases). Trimming removed 4 bases from V and 5 bases from J, with 20 bases in between. The germline V gene has CDR1 MGHRA and CDR2 YSYEKL. CDR3 length: 17 amino acids. The CDR3 sequence: CASSPDQGTLPNEKLFF. The CDR3 DNA sequence: TGCGCCAGCAGCCCAGACCAGGGGACGTTGCCCAATGAAAAACTGTTTTTT.

This clone was observed a single time. The rearrangement uses TRBV19 and TRBJ2-2; D possibly corresponds to TRBD2 (6 bases). Trimming stripped 3 bases from V and 4 bases from J, with 15 bases between. The germline V gene has CDR1 LNHDA and CDR2 SQIVND (reference sequence). The CDR3 consists of 16 residues. In DNA, the CDR3 is TGTGCCAGTAGTATCCGCGGGATAGGGGCCACCGGGGAGCTGTTTTTT. This sequence encodes CASSIRGIGATGELFF. The full variable domain, with the rest looked up from reference TRBV19 and TRBJ2-2, is DGGITQSPKYLFRKEGQNVTLSCEQNLNHDAMYWYRQDPGQGLRLIYYSQIVNDFQKGDIAEGYSVSREKKESFPLTVTSAQKNPTAFYLCASSIRGIGATGELFFGEGSRLTVL.

The chain is built from TRBV19 and TRBJ2-1; D unresolved. V was pared by 8 bases and J by 5 bases, with 16 bases between. CDR3 size: 14 residues. Germline V lookup: CDR1 LNHDA, CDR2 SQIVND (reference sequence). CDR3 bases: TGTGCCAGTTATCTACCAAGACAAAACAATGAGCAGTTCTTC. It specifies CASYLPRQNNEQFF.

CDR3 residues: CASNRQELAQHF. DNA for the CDR3: TGTGCCAGCAACAGACAGGAATTGGCCCAGCATTTT. This chain uses TRBV28 with TRBJ1-5, with a possible D match to TRBD1 (6 bases). Between the trimmed V and J ends, which lost 7 bases and 11 bases, there was a span of 15 bases. The CDR3 has 12 amino acids. The germline V gene has CDR1 MDHEN and CDR2 SYDVKM.

The rearrangement uses TRBV9 and TRBJ2-1; D possibly corresponds to TRBD2 (6 bases). V lost 1 base and J 0 bases, leaving 11 bases between the germline ends. Germline values: CDR1 SGDLS, CDR2 YYNGEE. The CDR3 loop spans 16 amino acids. This chain's CDR3 is CASSVSGDPSYNEQFF. In DNA, the CDR3 is TGTGCCAGCAGCGTATCGGGGGACCCCTCCTACAATGAGCAGTTCTTC. Based on the CDR3 plus reference TRBV9 and TRBJ2-1, the full variable domain is DSGVTQTPKHLITATGQRVTLRCSPRSGDLSVYWYQQSLDQGLQFLIQYYNGEERAKGNILERFSAQQFPDLHSELNLSSLELGDSALYFCASSVSGDPSYNEQFFGPGTRLTVL.

Note on this clone: The junction departs from the called germline gene at one end, perhaps through a read error. V is TRBV10-3 and J is TRBJ1-5; possible D gene TRBD1, 6 bases. Looked up from germline, CDR1 is ENHRY and CDR2 is SYGVKD. CDR3 length: 12 residues. The chain's CDR3 is CAISDTGKPQHF. The CDR3, as DNA: TGTGCCATTAGTGACACAGGGAAGCCCCAGCATTTT.

This clone was seen a few times. The chain carries TRBV4-1 and TRBJ2-1; the match to TRBD2 covers 9 bases. This CDR3 has 16 amino acids. Looked up from germline, CDR1 is MGHRA and CDR2 is YSYEKL. The ends lost 2 bases at V and 3 bases at J; junction bases unmatched: 5. The CDR3 DNA sequence: TGCGCCAGCAGCCAACCGACTAGCGGTCGCTACAATGAGCAGTTCTTC. Protein: CASSQPTSGRYNEQFF.

The chain is built from TRBV11-3 and TRBJ2-2; D may be TRBD2 (6 bases). Germline CDR1 is SGHNT and CDR2 is YENEEA. This CDR3 contains 16 residues. V was clipped by 3 bases and J by 5 bases, with 16 bases between them. CDR3 in amino acids: CASSFSLGAGTGELFF. CDR3 DNA: TGTGCCAGCAGCTTTAGTCTCGGGGCGGGGACCGGGGAGCTGTTTTTT.

CDR3 protein: CASSVGPTSGRAQETQYF. DNA of the CDR3: TGTGCCAGCAGTGTGGGGCCTACTAGCGGGAGGGCCCAAGAGACCCAGTACTTC. The chain recombines TRBV2 with TRBJ2-5; 13 bases agree with TRBD2. CDR1 is SNHLY, CDR2 FYNNEI, per germline. The CDR3 sequence is 18 residues long. The J segment lost 1 base and the V segment lost 4 bases, leaving 9 bases of the junction unmatched.

This rearrangement joins TRBV19 to TRBJ2-6; 7 bases are a match to TRBD1. The CDR3 length is 20 residues. The germline V gene encodes CDR1 LNHDA and CDR2 SQIVND (reference sequence). The V gene end was trimmed by 0 bases and the J gene end by 0 bases; junction bases not matched to a gene: 11. CDR3 residues: CASSIDPNRQGYSGANVLTF. In DNA, the CDR3 is TGTGCCAGTAGTATAGACCCCAACCGACAGGGTTACTCTGGGGCCAACGTCCTGACTTTC.

This rearrangement joins TRBV29-1 to TRBJ2-7, with D perhaps TRBD1 (6 bases). CDR3 length: 13 residues. Trimming took off 0 bases at V and 5 bases at J, with 11 bases between the two ends. Per germline, CDR1 SQVTM and CDR2 ANQGSEA. The CDR3 nucleotides read TGCAGCGTTGAAGAACAGGGTAAGGACGAGCAGTACTTC. It is translated as CSVEEQGKDEQYF.

The J gene is TRBJ2-5, the V gene TRBV5-4; perhaps TRBD1 as D (5 bases). There are 13 residues in the CDR3. Germline CDR1 is SGHNT and CDR2 is YYREEE (reference sequence). Trimming took 1 base from V and 5 from J, leaving 9 bases between them. The CDR3 nucleotides read TGTGCCAGCAGCTTGAGGCAGGGCGAGACCCAGTACTTC. This gives the protein CASSLRQGETQYF.

J is TRBJ1-6 and V is TRBV5-4, with D maybe TRBD1 (5 bases). The V gene lost 0 bases and the J gene lost 9 bases, with 16 bases spanning the gap. The CDR3 runs to 16 residues. Germline CDR1 and CDR2: SGHNT and YYREEE (reference sequence). The CDR3 nucleotides are TGTGCCAGCAGCTTGGAGGCGGGGGGTCAGTTTTCACCCCTCCACTTT. It specifies CASSLEAGGQFSPLHF.

The chain links TRBV9 to TRBJ2-1; TRBD2 agrees at 11 bases. V lost 2 bases to trimming and J lost 10 bases; unmatched junction nucleotides: 8. Looked up from germline, CDR1 is SGDLS and CDR2 is YYNGEE. The CDR3 loop spans 15 amino acids. The CDR3 loop is CASSVLLAGAGEQFF. The CDR3 DNA reads as TGTGCCAGCAGCGTTCTACTAGCGGGGGCGGGGGAGCAGTTCTTC.

The chain combines TRBV4-1 with TRBJ2-1, with 9 bases that match TRBD2. Trimming at V came to 1 base and at J to 8 bases, leaving 6 bases not matched to a gene. The length of the CDR3 is 15 residues. Germline V gene data show CDR1 as MGHRA and CDR2 as YSYEKL. The CDR3 sequence: CASSQGVAGADEQFF. The CDR3 DNA reads TGCGCCAGCAGCCAAGGAGTAGCGGGGGCGGATGAGCAGTTCTTC.

The J gene is TRBJ2-3, the V gene TRBV19; the match to TRBD1 covers 10 bases. V lost 6 bases to trimming and J lost 3 bases; unmatched junction nucleotides: 6. The CDR3 sequence is 15 residues long. From germline, CDR1 is LNHDA and CDR2 SQIVND (reference sequence). CDR3 nucleotide sequence: TGTGCCAGTAGACTTCGGGACAGGGGAACAGATACGCAGTATTTT. It specifies CASRLRDRGTDTQYF.

The rearrangement joins TRBV9 to TRBJ1-1; no firm D call. Germline V gives CDR1 SGDLS, CDR2 YYNGEE. Trimming removed 4 bases from V and 1 base from J, with 5 bases in between. CDR3 size: 12 residues. The CDR3 nucleotides are TGTGCCAGCAGCACAGAGAACACTGAAGCTTTCTTT. Its protein product is CASSTENTEAFF.

The V gene is TRBV19, the J gene TRBJ1-5; 7 bases map to TRBD1. J gave up 4 bases and V 3 bases, and 6 bases lay outside the gene matches. This CDR3 spans 15 amino acids. Germline assignment: CDR1 LNHDA and CDR2 SQIVND (reference sequence). The CDR3 here is CASSMGQSPNQPQHF. The CDR3 DNA reads as TGTGCCAGTAGTATGGGACAGTCGCCGAATCAGCCCCAGCATTTT.

The rearrangement uses TRBV6-5 and TRBJ1-2; D might be TRBD1 (5 bases). V lost 2 bases, J lost 4 bases, and 17 bases lay in between. The CDR3 sequence is 16 residues long. The germline CDR1 and CDR2 sequences are MNHEY and SVGAGI. Here the CDR3 reads CASSYGWGGDTYGYTF. DNA for the CDR3: TGTGCCAGCAGTTACGGCTGGGGGGGGGATACCTATGGCTACACCTTC.